The T cell receptor beta chain described here comes from a study of molecular identifiers for immune sequencing clone quantification. General study points: Detecting spiked Jurkat TCR RNA from one cell among around 950,000 naive cells was reportedly possible.

Trimming took 1 base from V and 0 from J, leaving 15 bases between them. The CDR3 extends over 17 amino acids. Germline assignment: CDR1 LGHNA and CDR2 YSLEER. Libraries of bulk TCR were made by previously described methods (with listed TCR primers). One entry per CDR3 protein results from TCRdb running MiXCR on the PCR reads. The repertoire holds more than 300,000 distinct CDR3 sequences, about 20% seen once, with under 0.95% in the top ten. This clonotype was seen ten or more times. Its antigen is unidentified. Preparation of naive CD8 libraries involved roughly 18,000 to 1,100,000 sorted cells and 10%, 30% or 50% RNA.

The chain employs TRBV4-3 and TRBJ1-1; D is ambiguous. Sequenced input: naive CD8+ T cells from blood, with Jurkat cell RNA spiked in. Subset in this sample: FACS-sorted CD8+CD4-CCR7+CD45RA+ naive T cells. This receptor was obtained from a human donor in good health. Some libraries in this study had Jurkat cell RNA spiked in. The DNA for the CDR3 is TGCGCCAGCAGCCAAGGGGCCGTGGCTGTGTTGAACACTGAAGCTTTCTTT. It translates to CASSQGAVAVLNTEAFF.